This TCR beta chain emerged from a study of TIL therapy for anti-PD-1-resistant metastatic lung cancer. Study-wide background: Tumors carried a median 1.5 non-synonymous mutations per megabase. Study-wide findings and caveats: The cohort had more treatment-naive, never-smoker and oncogene-addicted patients than typical.

Time point described: pre-treatment sample, taken before nivolumab and TIL therapy. The CDR3 length is 14 residues. Germline V gene data show CDR1 as LGHDT and CDR2 as YNNKEL (reference sequence). V lost 1 base, J lost 2 bases, and 9 bases lay in between. A remark on this clone: Its antigen is unidentified.

The libraries were made with immunoSEQ v3. Only in-frame clones appear in the TCRdb table, and some are missing; sequencing was by immunoSEQ multiplex PCR. The data show some 57,000 clones, over 75% seen once. The sequences come from blood, collected at baseline. The sequence derives from a person between 25 and 80 years old with non-small cell lung cancer. This rearrangement joins TRBV3-1 (or the pseudogene TRBV3-2) to TRBJ2-7; D gene unclear. CDR3 amino acids: CASSQVNVAYEQYF. The CDR3 DNA follows: TGTGCCAGCAGCCAAGTCAACGTAGCCTACGAGCAGTACTTC.